A selection of T cell receptor beta chains follows, all from one sample in a study of T cell responses to AZD1222 COVID-19 vaccine. Sequencing was performed with immunoSEQ multiplex PCR; in TCRdb, only in-frame clones are kept and a portion is missing. The table has about 120,000 clones, 88% seen once. The sample consisted of peripheral blood, taken on day 0 of AZD1222 vaccination. The receptors derive from an adult in good health. Both conserved end residues are trimmed from each CDR3.

ASSITPLWDSPLH | TRBJ1-6 | TRBV19
ASSYSSPALLRPQH | TRBJ1-5 | TRBV6-2/TRBV6-3
ASSEYPDVDLAKNIQY | TRBJ2-4 | TRBV6-1
ASSSLGRGTLYEQY | TRBJ2-7 | TRBV7-8
ASSLKWNNQPQH | TRBJ1-5 | TRBV5-6
ASTLRINQPQH | TRBJ1-5 | TRBV19
ASSYPGKNYGYT | TRBJ1-2 | TRBV6-2/TRBV6-3
ASRGQGDYNSPLH | TRBJ1-6 | TRBV19
ASRQQGANSPLH | TRBJ1-6 | TRBV7-9
ASSQVGGEQY | TRBJ2-7 | TRBV3-1/TRBV3-2
ASSEGGLWPQH | TRBJ1-5 | TRBV6-1
ASSSGSRTDTQY | TRBJ2-3 | TRBV11-3
ASSRGQGTEAF | TRBJ1-1 | TRBV2